This T cell receptor beta chain stems from a study of cytomegalovirus exposure and HLA in healthy donors. Whole-study results and caveats: Usually a TCR sequence was rare, but some public TCRs were found in many donors. Later analysis associated a missense DCLRE1C variant with TCR beta V- and J-gene trimming. Across all donors, roughly uniform sequencing depth was an assumption of the presence/absence analyses.

The CDR3 covers 13 residues. Germline V gives CDR1 SGHRS, CDR2 YFSETQ. V lost 1 base and J 7 bases, leaving 11 bases between the germline ends. PCR involved 60 Vbeta and 13 Jbeta primers. Produced via immunoSEQ multiplex PCR; TCRdb's table is partial and in-frame only. The repertoire holds 130,000 to 150,000 clones, with approximately 82% as singletons. A word on this clone: Its antigen is unidentified.

Samples came from healthy bone marrow donors. Sequenced input: PBMCs. The chain uses TRBV5-1 and TRBJ1-2, with TRBD1 as a possible D gene (6 bases). This clonotype originated in a woman aged 55-75 years in good health and CMV-seropositive. In DNA, the CDR3 is TGCGCCAGCAGCTTGACCGACAGGAGTGGCTACACCTTC. Translated: CASSLTDRSGYTF.